This is a list of T cell receptor beta chains from one sample in a study of early T cells in non-severe SARS-CoV-2 infection. TCRdb passed the 5' RACE reads through MiXCR, listing each CDR3 protein once. The sample lists approximately 50,000 distinct CDR3 sequences; roughly 7.7% were seen once. The sample was whole blood. The origin of the receptors is an adult who was a healthcare worker with PCR-confirmed SARS-CoV-2 infection or an uninfected control (not recorded which). Each CDR3 is given with its conserved first and last residue. Clone size is shown for a subset of rows, as once, few, many or a class of expanded clone.

>many|TRBJ1-5|TRBV4-1
CASSQGSDQPQHF
>-|TRBJ1-2|TRBV28
CASSLKIIYGYTF
>many|TRBJ1-2|TRBV7-9
CASSLKYDGYTF
>-|TRBJ2-6|TRBV30
CAWAGQISGANVLTF
>many|TRBJ1-6|TRBV28
CASTPGLDNSPLHF
>many|TRBJ2-3|TRBV20-1
CSARGSTDTQYF
>-|TRBJ2-3|TRBV11-2
CASSLDLTRVGDTQYF
>-|TRBJ1-3|TRBV5-1
CASSLGGDGNTIYF
>many|TRBJ2-1|TRBV19
CASSRERGGNNEQFF
>few|TRBJ2-2|TRBV12-3/TRBV12-4
CASSLSTVSSNTGELFF
>many|TRBJ2-3|TRBV5-5
CASSLKTDTQYF